This entry concerns a single T cell receptor beta chain. 5'RACE with 10-nucleotide random UMIs produced the cDNA. One entry per CDR3 protein, called by TCRdb with MiXCR from the 5' RACE reads. In the table there are about 38,000 distinct CDR3 sequences, just under 7.5% of which are singletons. The CDR3 length is 15 residues. CDR1 is LGHNA, CDR2 YNFKEQ, per germline. With V trimmed by 1 base and J by 3 bases, 6 bases remained unmatched. In Maryland, USA, blood bank volunteers were the healthy controls. For sorted libraries, the input was about 920,000 CD4+ or CD8+ T cells. This sample was taken from a study of neurological immune-mediated disorders.

V usage is TRBV4-2 and J usage is TRBJ2-7; 7 positions agree with TRBD1. This clonotype was obtained from a man aged 50-60 years in good health. The sample comprised CD4+ T cells from blood. CDR3 nucleotides: TGTGCCAGCAGCCAAGCCCGGGACAGCTACTACGAGCAGTACTTC. Amino acids: CASSQARDSYYEQYF.